Listed here is a single T cell receptor beta chain. By its share of the sample, this clone is medium-sized (0.01 to 0.1%). The antigen it binds to is not known. Per-base quality was not reported, and no clone a single base away is much larger than it. The junction carries 18 bases between V and J, which are trimmed by 3 bases and 4 bases respectively. According to the germline V gene (reference sequence), CDR1 reads LNHDA and CDR2 reads SQIVND. The CDR3 runs 17 residues from the cysteine to the phenylalanine. This entry keeps only the CDR3 DNA: 51 bases, framed from base 1. This specimen comes from a study of cytotoxic CD8 clonotypes in ibrutinib-treated CLL listed by TCRdb under 2021. Looking at the study overall: In this cohort, some 14 patients were treatment-naive and approximately 10 were relapsed/refractory, while some 18 had unmutated IGHV. Partial responses were observed in some 24 patients and complete responses in 2; after a median follow-up of around 68 months, remission was maintained in about 15 patients and progression was observed in roughly 12. The response samples were drawn at a median of approximately 11 months into treatment, with a range of roughly 6 to 36 months. On average, each sample had a few hundred thousand productive templates and 94,082 productive rearrangements. Longitudinal samples were available for about 30% of the roughly 86 trial participants. Cryopreserved peripheral blood mononuclear cells were collected before treatment, at response, and at either disease progression or sustained remission. Every remission and progressive disease sample was obtained while ibrutinib was still being received by the patients.

Taken with the paper, the label for time point translates to: more than 10 months on ibrutinib. For TCR beta library preparation, roughly 2 micrograms of genomic DNA were extracted from the cryopreserved PBMCs. Longitudinal blood samples from CLL patients receiving ibrutinib monotherapy were subjected to high-throughput TCR beta sequencing. Patients were enrolled in a phase 2 open-label single-center ibrutinib monotherapy trial. Findings and caveats that apply to the study as a whole: Sampling times were not matched between sustained-remission and progressing patients, and lymph node repertoires were not studied. Public clonotypes were rare and either shrank or stayed stable during treatment, and the rise in clonality at ibrutinib response reflected expansion of private clonotypes. Clonality increased at ibrutinib response, stayed stable in sustained remission, and fell back toward baseline at progression. Baseline clonality was found to be higher than that of age-matched healthy donors and was strongly correlated with circulating CD8+ T-cell counts.

Each clonotype received, on average, roughly 9.6x coverage in deep resolution sequencing performed on a MiSeq, where the target depth lay between 1 in 1 million and 1 in 200,000 T cells. TCR beta libraries were generated with the immunoSEQ hsTCRB Kit. The study's processing was this. ImmunoSEQ Data Assistant and ImmunoSEQ Analyzer were used for data analysis, and V, D and J genes were assigned according to IMGT definitions. Clonality, which ranges from 0 to 1, was calculated by subtracting the normalized Shannon entropy of productive rearrangement frequencies from one. Public clonotype analysis was restricted to overrepresented clonotypes comprising at least 0.05% of each patient's repertoire. Repertoires from some twelve age-matched healthy donors in immuneACCESS were used as clonality controls. The source is immuneACCESS, and TCRdb retained only in-frame sequences with V and J called. Part of the clones is not carried over; for the studies checked, unresolved V genes explain less than half of this, and the remainder is unexplained. The V and J calls and the clone size are those of that table, but D and trimming were determined from the DNA. This sample lists 60,000 to 65,000 clones; less than 75% were detected once. The ten largest clones add up to over 12% of the sample.

The sequences come from PBMCs, collected after 12 months of ibrutinib treatment. The TCR was taken from a human donor with chronic lymphocytic leukemia. The receptor chain draws on TRBV19 and TRBJ2-2, with the D gene not confidently named. The sequence in DNA is TGTGCCAGTAGTATCCCTCTAGACCAACCGCTCACCGGGGAGCTGTTTTTT. This yields the protein CASSIPLDQPLTGELFF.